The text below deals with one T cell receptor (beta chain). This CDR3 contains 16 residues. After removal of 2 bases from V and 2 bases from J, the junction contained 5 bases not matched to a gene. Germline lookup yields CDR1 SGHTA and CDR2 FQGTGA. The data are from a study of blood T cell repertoires in COVID-19. As handled by the study authors: Amplification from reference gene primers served as the basis for estimated nucleated cell counts. Profiling relied on immunoSEQ multiplex PCR, and the TCRdb table lists in-frame clones only, not all of them. Clonal size and the V and J genes are those of that table, whereas D and trimming came from the DNA. This table has 150,000 to 200,000 clones, about 85% appearing once.

This chain connects TRBV7-3 to TRBJ2-2; 7 nucleotides agree with TRBD2. The TCR comes from a man between 18 and 29 years old with acute or convalescent COVID-19. Sequencing used peripheral blood. CDR3 nucleotides: TGTGCCAGCAGCTTACTGGGAGGGCCTAACACCGGGGAGCTGTTTTTT. Protein: CASSLLGGPNTGELFF.